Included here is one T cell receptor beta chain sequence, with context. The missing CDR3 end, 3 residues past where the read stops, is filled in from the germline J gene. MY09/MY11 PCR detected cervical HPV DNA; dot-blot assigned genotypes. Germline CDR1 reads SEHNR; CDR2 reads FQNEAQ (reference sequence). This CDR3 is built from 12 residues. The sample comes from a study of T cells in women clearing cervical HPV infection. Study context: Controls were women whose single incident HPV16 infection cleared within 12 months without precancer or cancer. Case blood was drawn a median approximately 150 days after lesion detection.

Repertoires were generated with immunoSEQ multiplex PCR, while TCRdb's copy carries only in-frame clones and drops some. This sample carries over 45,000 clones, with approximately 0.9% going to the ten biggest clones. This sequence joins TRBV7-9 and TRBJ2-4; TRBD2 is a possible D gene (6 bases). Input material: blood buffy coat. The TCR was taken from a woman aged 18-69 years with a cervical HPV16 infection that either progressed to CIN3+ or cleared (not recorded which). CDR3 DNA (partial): TGTGCCAGCAGCTCCGGACGGGGAGGT. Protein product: CASSSGRGG. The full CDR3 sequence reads CASSSGRGGQYF.